Below are 16 T cell receptor beta chains sequenced from a single sample in a study of shared clonotypes between healthy human individuals. Produced via immunoSEQ multiplex PCR; TCRdb's table is partial and in-frame only. The data contain 550,000 to 600,000 clones, roughly four fifths of them singletons. Sequences were obtained from PBMCs. The receptors come from a woman between 35 and 50 years old in good health. Some clones in this sample may be carry-over from other donors' samples.

The rearrangement joins TRBV5-1 to TRBJ1-1; 10 bases are shared with TRBD1. The CDR3 is made up of 18 amino acids. The germline gives CDR1 SGHRS, CDR2 YFSETQ. The trim removed 4 bases at V and 5 bases at J, leaving 17 bases unmatched. CDR3 sequence: CASSINPIRDRGLTEAFF. For the CDR3, the DNA is TGCGCCAGCAGCATAAACCCCATAAGGGACAGGGGCTTGACTGAAGCTTTCTTT.

This clone has a count of ten or more. Other DNA sequences from this sample encode an identical CDR3 as well. The V call is TRBV9, the J call TRBJ2-1; 12 positions agree with TRBD1. The V gene's germline CDR1 is SGDLS and CDR2 YYNGEE. V dropped 1 base and J dropped 10; count of bases not matched to a gene: 9. The CDR3 is made up of 16 amino acids. This CDR3 is CASSVSGTGGTGEQFF. In nucleotides, the CDR3 is TGTGCCAGCAGCGTATCTGGGACAGGGGGCACAGGGGAGCAGTTCTTC.

The chain joins TRBV6-4 to TRBJ2-2, with D unclear. V was cut by 5 bases and J by 5 bases, with 9 bases left in between. The CDR3 length is 13 residues. Germline V gene data show CDR1 as MRHNA and CDR2 as SNTAGT. The CDR3: CASSTDQTGELFF. The CDR3 region has the DNA TGTGCCAGCAGTACCGACCAAACCGGGGAGCTGTTTTTT.

V usage is TRBV15 and J usage is TRBJ2-7; TRBD2 matches 9 bases. Germline assignment: CDR1 LNHNV and CDR2 YYDKDF (reference sequence). CDR3 length equals 13 residues. Trimming cost V 6 bases and J 5 bases; bases outside gene matches: 5. For the CDR3, the DNA is TGTGCCACCAGGCGGGAGGGCCTCCACGAGCAGTACTTC. Amino acids: CATRREGLHEQYF.

The rearrangement joins TRBV9 to TRBJ2-3; a weak D match, TRBD2 (5 bases). CDR3 length: 15 residues. CDR1 and CDR2 from the germline V gene are SGDLS and YYNGEE. V was shortened by 1 base and J by 0 bases, with 9 bases between the two germline ends. The CDR3 bases are TGTGCCAGCAGCGTAAATCCGGGGAGCACAGATACGCAGTATTTT. Protein: CASSVNPGSTDTQYF.

The chain uses TRBV10-2 and TRBJ2-3; D is tentatively TRBD1 or TRBD2 (6 bases each). Germline CDR1 reads WSHSY; CDR2 reads SAAADI. V lost 8 bases and J 3 bases, leaving 18 bases between the germline ends. This CDR3 contains 15 residues. CDR3 residues: CASARGVGGTDTQYF. DNA of the CDR3: TGCGCCAGCGCCCGAGGGGTAGGGGGGACAGATACGCAGTATTTT.

This chain links TRBV27 with TRBJ1-4, with unresolved D. The V gene lost 6 bases and the J gene lost 5 bases, with 16 bases spanning the gap. The CDR3 length is 15 residues. Germline loops: CDR1 MNHEY, CDR2 SMNVEV (reference sequence). CDR3: CASSLTWQNNEKLFF. DNA of the CDR3: TGTGCCAGCAGCCTTACTTGGCAAAACAATGAAAAACTGTTTTTT.

The V call is TRBV11-2, the J call TRBJ2-3; the match to TRBD2 covers 13 bases. There are 18 residues in the CDR3. V trimming: 5 bases; J trimming: 2 bases; junction bases outside the gene matches: 10. Germline values: CDR1 SGHAT, CDR2 FQNNGV. The CDR3 DNA reads TGTGCCAGCAGCCCTAGCCTCGGACTAGCGGGAGACACAGATACGCAGTATTTT. Protein product: CASSPSLGLAGDTDTQYF.

The rearrangement links TRBV5-1 to TRBJ1-1; no reliable D call. The germline CDR1 and CDR2 sequences are SGHRS and YFSETQ. The CDR3 contains 13 residues. V lost 7 bases and J 3 bases, leaving 13 bases between the germline ends. CDR3 coding DNA: TGCGCCAGCCGCGCCATTCCGGACACTGAAGCTTTCTTT. Amino acid sequence: CASRAIPDTEAFF.

The chain links TRBV29-1 to TRBJ2-1, with TRBD1 as a possible D gene (6 bases). Germline V gene sequence: CDR1 SQVTM, CDR2 ANQGSEA. V was shortened by 6 bases and J by 3 bases, with 9 bases between the two germline ends. The length of the CDR3 is 12 residues. As DNA, the CDR3 is TGCAGCGTGGAACAGGGCTACAATGAGCAGTTCTTC. This gives the protein CSVEQGYNEQFF.

The gene calls are TRBV28 and TRBJ2-7; D ambiguous. CDR1 is MDHEN, CDR2 SYDVKM, per germline. V was clipped by 2 bases and J by 7 bases, with 9 bases between them. This CDR3 contains 12 residues. The CDR3 is CASSLDMREQYF. DNA of the CDR3: TGTGCCAGCAGTTTAGACATGCGGGAGCAGTACTTC.

V and J are TRBV6-1 and TRBJ2-3, with 7 bases fitting TRBD1. Per germline, CDR1 MNHNS and CDR2 SASEGT. V shed 7 bases, J shed 0 bases, and the junction held 4 bases outside the gene matches. The CDR3 is 14 residues long. The CDR3 nucleotides read TGTGCCAGCACCGCGACAGGGAGCACAGATACGCAGTATTTT. It is translated as CASTATGSTDTQYF.

The V call is TRBV5-1, the J call TRBJ2-1; 10 nucleotides agree with TRBD1. Per the germline V gene, CDR1 is SGHRS and CDR2 is YFSETQ. J gave up 7 bases and V 0 bases, and 4 bases lay outside the gene matches. The CDR3 runs 15 residues. The CDR3 region has the DNA TGCGCCAGCAGCTTGGCCGGGACAGGGGAAAATGAGCAGTTCTTC. Translating gives CASSLAGTGENEQFF.

The genes are TRBV29-1 and TRBJ1-2, with TRBD1 matching 10 bases. The CDR3 runs to 12 residues. Losses at the gene ends were 5 bases for V and 4 bases for J; bases not matched to a gene: 1. CDR1 and CDR2 (germline): SQVTM, ANQGSEA. The CDR3 DNA reads as TGCAGCGTTTGGACAGGGGGCTATGGCTACACCTTC. Amino acids: CSVWTGGYGYTF.

The chain recombines TRBV19 with TRBJ1-2; D unclear. V was cut by 8 bases and J by 8 bases, with 12 bases left in between. This CDR3 spans 11 amino acids. From germline, CDR1 is LNHDA and CDR2 SQIVND (reference sequence). The CDR3 loop reads CASGKGGGYTF. As DNA, the CDR3 is TGTGCCAGTGGTAAAGGCGGGGGCTACACCTTC.

To note about this clone: A much larger clone is a single base away; this may be a read error. CDR3 nucleotide sequence: TGTGCCAGCAGCTTGGAGGCTAGCGGACAAGAGACCCAGTACTTC. Translated: CASSLEASGQETQYF. This sequence joins TRBV5-4 and TRBJ2-5, with 7 bases that match TRBD2. Losses at the gene ends were 0 bases for V and 2 bases for J; bases not matched to a gene: 4. Germline CDR1 SGHNT, CDR2 YYREEE (reference sequence). The CDR3 has 15 residues.